Shown below are 9 T cell receptor beta chains from a single sample sequenced in a study of early T cells in non-severe SARS-CoV-2 infection. TCRdb recomputed calls from the 5' RACE reads with MiXCR, one row per CDR3 protein. The table records over 70,000 distinct CDR3 sequences, about 15% of them present only once. What was sequenced was whole blood. Source of these receptors: an adult who was a healthcare worker with PCR-confirmed SARS-CoV-2 infection or an uninfected control (not recorded which).

The chain has TRBV12-3 or TRBV12-4 and TRBJ1-2; 8 positions match TRBD1. This CDR3 comprises 13 residues. V shed 3 bases and J 6 bases; nucleotides not matched to a gene: 3. CDR3 residues: CASSLTGVHGYTF. CDR3 DNA: TGTGCCAGCAGTTTGACAGGGGTTCATGGCTACACCTTC.

The sample holds many counts of this clonotype. The rearrangement joins TRBV6-5 to TRBJ2-1, with a tentative D call TRBD1 (6 bases). The CDR3 is made up of 12 amino acids. Germline CDR1 reads MNHEY; CDR2 reads SVGAGI. V was pared by 2 bases and J by 13 bases, with 12 bases between. The CDR3 DNA follows: TGTGCCAGCAGTTACCCAACAGGGCCTCAGTTCTTC. Translating gives CASSYPTGPQFF.

This clonotype appeared a few times. This chain joins TRBV7-9 and TRBJ2-1; 9 nucleotides align to TRBD2. The V gene end was trimmed by 3 bases and the J gene end by 10 bases; junction bases not matched to a gene: 13. This CDR3 contains 16 residues. Per germline, CDR1 SEHNR and CDR2 FQNEAQ (reference sequence). CDR3 region: CASSLFVGSGSGEQFF. The CDR3 coding sequence is TGTGCCAGCAGCTTGTTCGTCGGTAGCGGGAGCGGAGAGCAGTTCTTC.

This clonotype was recorded a few times. The gene calls are TRBV6-5 and TRBJ2-3, with 8 bases aligning to TRBD2. Trimming took 5 bases from V and 8 from J; bases not matched to a gene: 12. CDR3 length: 15 amino acids. Per germline, CDR1 MNHEY and CDR2 SVGAGI. The CDR3 is CASSPRRGVDGTQYF. CDR3 sequence (DNA): TGTGCCAGCAGTCCCCGGCGGGGGGTTGACGGTACGCAGTATTTT.

This clonotype was observed a single time. The V call is TRBV5-1, the J call TRBJ1-1; 11 bases line up with TRBD1. Germline V gene lookup returns CDR1 SGHRS and CDR2 YFSETQ. The V segment lost 0 bases and the J segment 5 bases; nucleotides outside the gene matches: 6. The CDR3 contains 16 residues. In nucleotides, the CDR3 is TGCGCCAGCAGCTTGGGATCCGGGACAGGGGGTACTGAAGCTTTCTTT. This encodes CASSLGSGTGGTEAFF.

This clonotype was found many times. This chain uses TRBV10-2 with TRBJ2-5, with D possibly matching TRBD2 (6 bases). The CDR3 sequence is 13 residues long. Germline V gene sequence: CDR1 WSHSY, CDR2 SAAADI. V was cut by 6 bases and J by 3 bases, with 11 bases left in between. Here the CDR3 reads CASRAGWKETQYF. The CDR3, as DNA: TGCGCCAGCAGAGCGGGTTGGAAAGAGACCCAGTACTTC.

This clonotype was detected many times. The chain links TRBV6-6 to TRBJ1-2, with 7 bases lining up with TRBD1. The CDR3 is 14 amino acids. The germline V gene encodes CDR1 MNHNY and CDR2 SVGAGI (reference sequence). The trim removed 6 bases at V and 8 bases at J, leaving 12 bases unmatched. DNA for the CDR3: TGTGCCAGCAGGCCCAGGGGGGGGGAGAGCGGCTACACCTTC. Its protein is CASRPRGGESGYTF.

CDR3 sequence (DNA): TGTGCCAGCAGCTCAACAGAAGTCGTTCGATTAGGGAATGAGCAGTTCTTC. Protein product: CASSSTEVVRLGNEQFF. The V call is TRBV7-9, the J call TRBJ2-1; D is ambiguous. Germline CDR1 SEHNR, CDR2 FQNEAQ (reference sequence). The CDR3 consists of 17 residues. The V end was cut by 4 bases, the J end by 7 bases, with 23 bases between.

This clonotype has a handful of counts. The genes are TRBV6-1 and TRBJ2-1; TRBD1 agrees at 7 bases. Germline lookup yields CDR1 MNHNS and CDR2 SASEGT. Losses at the gene ends were 6 bases for V and 9 bases for J; bases not matched to a gene: 5. The CDR3 extends over 12 amino acids. CDR3 sequence: CASSVDRAEQFF. The CDR3 bases are TGTGCCAGCAGCGTAGACAGGGCTGAGCAGTTCTTC.